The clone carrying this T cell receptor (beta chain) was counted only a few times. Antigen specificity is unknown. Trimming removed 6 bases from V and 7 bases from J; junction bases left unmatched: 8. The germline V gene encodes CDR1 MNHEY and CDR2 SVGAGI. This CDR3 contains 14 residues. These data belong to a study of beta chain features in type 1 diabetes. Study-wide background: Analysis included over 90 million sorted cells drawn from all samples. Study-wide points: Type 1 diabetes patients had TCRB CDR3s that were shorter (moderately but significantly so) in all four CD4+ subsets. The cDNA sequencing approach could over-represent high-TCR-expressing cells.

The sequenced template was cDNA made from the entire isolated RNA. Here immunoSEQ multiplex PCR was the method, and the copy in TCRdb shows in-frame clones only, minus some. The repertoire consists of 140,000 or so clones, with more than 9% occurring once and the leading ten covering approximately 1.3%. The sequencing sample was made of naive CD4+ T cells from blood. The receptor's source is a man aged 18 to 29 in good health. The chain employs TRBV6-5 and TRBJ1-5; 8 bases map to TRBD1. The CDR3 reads CASRKDRVGQPQHF. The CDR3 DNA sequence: TGTGCCAGCAGAAAGGACAGGGTCGGGCAGCCCCAGCATTTT.